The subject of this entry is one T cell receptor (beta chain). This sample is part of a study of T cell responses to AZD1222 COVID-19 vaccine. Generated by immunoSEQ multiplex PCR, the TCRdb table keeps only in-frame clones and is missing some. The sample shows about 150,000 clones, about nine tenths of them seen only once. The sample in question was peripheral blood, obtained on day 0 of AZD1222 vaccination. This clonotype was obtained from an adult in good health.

In DNA, the CDR3 is TGCGCCAGCAGTGGGACAGGTTTCAATGAGCAGTTCTTC. This codes for CASSGTGFNEQFF. The chain employs TRBV10-1 and TRBJ2-1, with 7 nucleotides matching TRBD1. V gave up 4 bases and J gave up 6 bases; unmatched junction bases: 3. The CDR3 runs 13 residues. In germline, CDR1 is WNHNN, CDR2 SYGVQD (reference sequence).